Presented here are 10 T cell receptor beta chains from one specimen sequenced in a study of technical replicates of blood from several donors (dated by TCRdb to the late 2010s). The library was generated by the immunoSEQ multiplex PCR assay. The table was pulled from immuneACCESS by TCRdb, which kept in-frame rearrangements only. Such tables lose some clones; where checked, under half of the loss comes from unresolved V genes, and the rest has no known cause. The sample includes about 82,000 clones, with around 94% observed a single time. The biggest ten clones account for roughly 0.4% of the sample. What was sequenced was T cells isolated from PBMCs. These receptors came from a human donor in good health.

J is TRBJ2-3 and V is TRBV7-5; the table's D gene call, TRBD2, was not cross checked with the DNA. TRBV7-5 constitutes a pseudogene. This CDR3 contains 14 residues. The CDR3 sequence is CVRSHGLAGDTQYF. CDR3 nucleotide sequence: TGTGTCAGAAGCCACGGACTAGCGGGAGATACGCAGTATTTT.

The J gene is TRBJ2-7, the V gene TRBV19; tentative D call: TRBD2 (6 bases). The germline CDR1 and CDR2 sequences are LNHDA and SQIVND (reference sequence). The V and J ends lost 2 bases and 2 bases respectively, with 13 bases between them. CDR3 length: 15 residues. The CDR3 is CASSIYRERAYEQYF. The CDR3 DNA is TGTGCCAGTAGTATATACCGGGAGCGAGCCTACGAGCAGTACTTC.

This sequence joins TRBV7-3 and TRBJ1-1; tentatively, D is TRBD1 (5 bases). The CDR3 totals 13 residues. Between the trimmed V and J ends, which lost 1 base and 5 bases, there was a span of 8 bases. Germline CDR1 and CDR2: SGHTA and FQGTGA. CDR3 in amino acids: CASSLKGRTEAFF. The CDR3, as DNA: TGTGCCAGCAGCTTAAAGGGGAGGACTGAAGCTTTCTTT.

The rearrangement joins TRBV25-1 to TRBJ2-3; 7 bases fit TRBD2. Germline V gene lookup returns CDR1 MGHDK and CDR2 SYGVNS. The CDR3 is made up of 16 amino acids. V lost 6 bases, J lost 7 bases, and 16 bases stayed unmatched. This chain's CDR3 is CASSRIGLGGPNTQYF. The CDR3 region has the DNA TGTGCCAGCAGCCGAATCGGTTTGGGAGGGCCTAATACGCAGTATTTT.

V and J are TRBV28 and TRBJ2-3; 10 nucleotides line up with TRBD2. CDR3 length equals 19 residues. The V gene end was trimmed by 6 bases and the J gene end by 0 bases; junction bases not matched to a gene: 15. Germline V gene sequence: CDR1 MDHEN, CDR2 SYDVKM. The CDR3 sequence: CASRPWWTSGNTSTDTQYF. CDR3 bases: TGTGCCAGCAGGCCCTGGTGGACTAGCGGAAATACAAGCACAGATACGCAGTATTTT.

This rearrangement joins TRBV15 to TRBJ2-1; 10 nucleotides match TRBD2. V lost 5 bases and J lost 5; bases outside the gene matches: 6. In germline, CDR1 is LNHNV, CDR2 YYDKDF (reference sequence). This CDR3 comprises 15 residues. The CDR3 is CATSFGLAENNEQFF. The CDR3 region has the DNA TGTGCCACCAGCTTTGGACTAGCGGAGAACAATGAGCAGTTCTTC.

The genes are TRBV2 and TRBJ2-2; unclear D gene. The CDR3 totals 14 residues. V was trimmed by 5 bases and J by 5 bases, leaving 12 bases between them. The germline V gene has CDR1 SNHLY and CDR2 FYNNEI. The CDR3 here is CASSPLPSTGELFF. The CDR3 region has the DNA TGTGCCAGCAGTCCCCTTCCTAGTACCGGGGAGCTGTTTTTT.

This clone showed up just once. CDR3 amino acids: CAWSVSPSKQFF. The CDR3 DNA follows: TGTGCCTGGAGTGTATCGCCAAGCAAGCAGTTCTTC. The chain employs TRBV30 and TRBJ2-1; D not certain. The germline V gene encodes CDR1 GTSNPN and CDR2 SVGIG (reference sequence). The CDR3 spans 12 residues. Trimming removed 0 bases at V and 11 bases at J, with 11 bases between.

The chain has TRBV15 and TRBJ2-1, with D hard to call. CDR1 is LNHNV, CDR2 YYDKDF, per germline (reference sequence). The CDR3 extends over 13 amino acids. V shed 2 bases and J shed 5 bases, with 7 bases lying between them. CDR3 protein: CATSRLDNNEQFF. CDR3 nucleotides: TGTGCCACCAGCAGACTAGATAACAATGAGCAGTTCTTC. The variable domain in full, with the rest retrieved from reference TRBV15 and TRBJ2-1, is DAMVIQNPRYQVTQFGKPVTLSCSQTLNHNVMYWYQQKSSQAPKLLFHYYDKDFNNEADTPDNFQSRRPNTSFCFLDIRSPGLGDTAMYLCATSRLDNNEQFFGPGTRLTVL.

The chain joins TRBV30 to TRBJ2-1, with 7 bases lining up with TRBD2. After removal of 3 bases from V and 3 bases from J, the junction contained 8 bases not matched to a gene. Germline lookup yields CDR1 GTSNPN and CDR2 SVGIG (reference sequence). The CDR3 runs 15 residues. This CDR3 reads CAWSSGTKVYNEQFF. The CDR3, as DNA: TGTGCCTGGAGCTCGGGGACTAAGGTCTACAATGAGCAGTTCTTC.